This T cell receptor (beta chain) is from a study of T-cell reconstitution after alpha-beta-depleted transplantation in children. The table lists this clonotype with a few counts. The CDR3 spans 18 residues. V shed 4 bases and J 0 bases; nucleotides not matched to a gene: 5. Germline lookup yields CDR1 SGHAT and CDR2 FQNNGV. Unique molecular identifiers were incorporated into the prepared TCRbeta library. TCRdb reanalysed the PCR reads using MiXCR and keeps one entry per CDR3 protein. Of about 360,000 distinct CDR3 sequences detected, 13% appear once; the ten largest clones hold around 4%. The receptor comes from a human donor who donated a stem cell graft to a child with Fanconi anemia. The specimen was PBMCs, collected from the stem cell graft. The chain links TRBV11-2 to TRBJ2-2, with 13 bases lining up with TRBD2. In DNA, the CDR3 is TGTGCCAGCAGCTCTCGGACTAGCGGGGGAACGAACACCGGGGAGCTGTTTTTT. Translation: CASSSRTSGGTNTGELFF.